This T cell receptor (beta chain) came from a study of identical twins. TCRdb reprocessed the 5' RACE reads with MiXCR, giving one entry per CDR3 protein. The data show hundreds of thousands of distinct CDR3 sequences, approximately 18% seen once. This clonotype was counted between two and nine times. Looked up from germline, CDR1 is LNHDA and CDR2 is SQIVND (reference sequence). This CDR3 is 17 amino acids long. J was trimmed by 8 bases and V by 0 bases; bases with no gene match: 14. These data were likewise used in another study, on T cells expressing NK-cell markers.

The sequenced sample consisted of PBMCs. This chain joins TRBV19 and TRBJ1-2, with 8 positions matching TRBD1. The clonotype originates from a young woman in good health. CDR3 loop: CASSIDFRTGLLDGYTF. The CDR3 DNA sequence: TGTGCCAGTAGTATAGATTTCCGGACAGGGCTATTAGACGGCTACACCTTC.